A selection of T cell receptor beta chains follows, all from one sample in a study of blood T cell repertoires in COVID-19. Produced via immunoSEQ multiplex PCR; TCRdb's table is partial and in-frame only. The sample lists about 33,000 clones; roughly 90% were seen once. Source material: peripheral blood. The receptors were gathered from a man in his fifties or sixties with acute or convalescent COVID-19. CDR3s include the opening cysteine and the closing phenylalanine or tryptophan. D genes are given only for firm matches. A row's size may be missing; if present it is once, few, many or a size class.

CASAGGGDEQFF TRBJ2-1 . . TRBV3-1/TRBV3-2
CASGSGRAFEQFF TRBJ2-1 TRBD2 . TRBV12-3/TRBV12-4
CASSPQTGSDQPQHF TRBJ1-5 . . TRBV5-1
CASSEALAGGPGNEQFF TRBJ2-1 TRBD2 . TRBV6-1
CASSYSVDRLNTEAFF TRBJ1-1 . . TRBV6-2/TRBV6-3
CASSYSYGSYEQYF TRBJ2-7 . . TRBV6-5
CASSSTSGYQETQYF TRBJ2-5 TRBD2 . TRBV5-1
CASSQISGDRYNEQFF TRBJ2-1 TRBD1 . TRBV5-1
CASSQDASGSRKTQYF TRBJ2-5 TRBD2 . TRBV3-1/TRBV3-2
CAISDGWTSGSNEQFF TRBJ2-1 TRBD2 . TRBV10-3
CASRPTDREYEKLFF TRBJ1-4 TRBD1 . TRBV2
CATSRDKWSRGRSETQYF TRBJ2-5 TRBD1 . TRBV15
CASSTRGGKSFF TRBJ1-4 . few TRBV19
CASSYPVGNQPQHF TRBJ1-5 . . TRBV28
CASSLALTGAVETQYF TRBJ2-5 TRBD1 . TRBV5-6
CASKTGGANTGELFF TRBJ2-2 . . TRBV6-5
CTSIRTSATYEQYF TRBJ2-7 . . TRBV1
CASRRSAGRSYNEQFF TRBJ2-1 . . TRBV13
CASSELWISGNNEQFF TRBJ2-1 . . TRBV6-1
CATSRGGYTEAFF TRBJ1-1 . . TRBV24-1
CASSPLFGSPLHF TRBJ1-6 . . TRBV27
CSADRSTEAFF TRBJ1-1 . . TRBV29-1
CSVSLPGETQYF TRBJ2-5 . . TRBV29-1
CASSPTIAVGVYNEQFF TRBJ2-1 . . TRBV7-9
CASSQTPTGQWYGYTF TRBJ1-2 TRBD1 . TRBV3-1/TRBV3-2
CASSVGQTYEQYF TRBJ2-7 . . TRBV9
CASSPRTGGNTEAFF TRBJ1-1 TRBD1 . TRBV7-9
CASSLSASGRFNEQFF TRBJ2-1 TRBD2 . TRBV28
CASSLVGGRANSPLHF TRBJ1-6 . . TRBV11-3
CASSLEIQGGVYGYGYTF TRBJ1-2 TRBD1 . TRBV7-2